Presented here are 11 T cell receptor beta chains from one specimen sequenced in a study of T-cell memory formation after mild COVID-19. TCRdb fed the 5' RACE reads into MiXCR, producing one record per CDR3 protein. This sample has roughly 58,000 distinct CDR3 sequences, with over 7.5% found just once. The sequencing sample was made of PBMCs or a T cell subset sorted from them (not recorded which). The receptors originated from a man between 18 and 29 years old who had mild COVID-19 (a few samples of this study predate the infection). Cell type and time point are not known.

CDR3 in amino acids: CASSLAAGAEAFF. The CDR3 DNA sequence: TGTGCCAGCAGCTTAGCCGCAGGGGCTGAAGCTTTCTTT. V usage is TRBV7-9 and J usage is TRBJ1-1; possibly TRBD1 for D (6 bases). The V and J ends lost 0 bases and 6 bases respectively, with 8 bases between them. Germline V CDR1 and CDR2: SEHNR, FQNEAQ (reference sequence). This CDR3 has 13 amino acids.

This clonotype is categorized as medium-sized. The chain carries TRBV7-2 and TRBJ1-5; D call uncertain. Deletions cut 6 bases from V and 1 base from J, with 4 bases between. The CDR3 has 12 amino acids. Looked up from germline, CDR1 is SGHTA and CDR2 is FQGNSA. The CDR3 nucleotides are TGTGCCAGCAGTGACAGCAATCAGCCCCAGCATTTT. Protein sequence: CASSDSNQPQHF.

To note about this clonotype: One end of the junction is discordant with germline, which a read error may explain. This chain links TRBV28 with TRBJ2-3; no definite D call. Germline CDR1 is MDHEN and CDR2 is SYDVKM. CDR3 size: 13 residues. CDR3 nucleotides: TGTGCCAGCAGTTTATACGCCACAGATACGCGGTATTTT. It translates to CASSLYATDTRYF.

This clonotype was seen at least ten times. The chain has TRBV30 and TRBJ2-2; D may be TRBD1 (6 bases). The CDR3 runs 13 residues. The V end was cut by 7 bases, the J end by 1 base, with 10 bases between. Germline lookup yields CDR1 GTSNPN and CDR2 SVGIG (reference sequence). DNA of the CDR3: TGTGCCTCCCCGACAGGGAACACCGGGGAGCTGTTTTTT. Protein product: CASPTGNTGELFF.

This clonotype was picked up a small number of times. V is TRBV6-2 or TRBV6-3 and J is TRBJ1-2; TRBD1 agrees at 7 bases. CDR1 and CDR2 (germline): MNHEY, SVGEGT. V shed 6 bases and J 2 bases; nucleotides not matched to a gene: 12. The CDR3 extends over 16 amino acids. CDR3 loop: CASRYAGQAENYGYTF. DNA for the CDR3: TGTGCCAGCAGATACGCTGGACAGGCGGAAAACTATGGCTACACCTTC.

This clonotype turned up a few times. V gene TRBV7-9 combines with J gene TRBJ1-1; TRBD1 might be the D (5 bases). The CDR3 spans 13 residues. Germline assignment: CDR1 SEHNR and CDR2 FQNEAQ (reference sequence). V was cut by 6 bases and J by 3 bases, with 11 bases left in between. In DNA form, the CDR3 reads TGTGCCAGCAGGGGGGGTCGGGACACTGAAGCTTTCTTT. The encoded protein is CASRGGRDTEAFF.

Only one count was recorded for this clonotype. CDR3 in amino acids: CASSQDRAGREQYF. The CDR3 DNA reads TGTGCCAGCAGCCAAGATCGGGCAGGGCGTGAGCAGTACTTC. The rearrangement joins TRBV3-1 to TRBJ2-7, with D perhaps TRBD1 (5 bases). V shed 0 bases and J shed 7 bases, with 13 bases lying between them. The germline V gene has CDR1 LGHDT and CDR2 YNNKEL (reference sequence). The CDR3 contains 14 residues.

The chain links TRBV6-5 to TRBJ2-5; TRBD2 is a possible D gene (5 bases). Germline V gene lookup returns CDR1 MNHEY and CDR2 SVGAGI. The CDR3 consists of 14 residues. V was pared by 8 bases and J by 5 bases, with 18 bases between. The CDR3 sequence: CASRKGLAAETQYF. The CDR3 nucleotides read TGTGCCAGCCGAAAAGGGCTAGCTGCTGAGACCCAGTACTTC.

This clonotype was observed a handful of times. The V and J genes are TRBV7-2 and TRBJ1-2; D call uncertain. The germline V gene encodes CDR1 SGHTA and CDR2 FQGNSA. V was trimmed by 5 bases and J by 8 bases, leaving 9 bases between them. This CDR3 is 11 amino acids long. This chain's CDR3 is CASSLESGYTF. CDR3 sequence (DNA): TGTGCCAGCAGCCTAGAGTCCGGCTACACCTTC.

This clonotype occurred a few times. This rearrangement joins TRBV6-2 or TRBV6-3 to TRBJ1-6; D is possibly TRBD1 (6 bases). Trimming pared 6 bases from V and 18 bases from J, leaving 15 bases between. The length of the CDR3 is 11 residues. Per germline, CDR1 MNHEY and CDR2 SVGEGT. The CDR3 DNA follows: TGTGCCAGCAGCCAGGGGACCGAGCACCACTTT. This encodes CASSQGTEHHF.

Regarding this clonotype: A read error may explain this, as a much larger clone is one base away. This chain links TRBV6-1 with TRBJ2-1, with TRBD1 matching over 7 bases. The germline gives CDR1 MNHNS, CDR2 SASEGT. This CDR3 comprises 15 residues. CDR3 amino acids: CASRIRDSSYTEQFF. The CDR3 DNA reads TGTGCCAGCCGGATCCGGGACAGCTCCTACACTGAGCAGTTCTTC.